Shown below are 27 T cell receptor beta chains from a single sample sequenced in a study of CD8 T cells in Susac syndrome. Random-hexamer reverse transcription was applied to roughly 0.5 to 1 ug RNA. TCRdb independently ran MiXCR on the immunoSEQ multiplex PCR reads; one entry per CDR3 protein. The sample yields roughly 200,000 distinct CDR3 sequences, about 95% seen once. Sequenced input: CD4+ T cells from PBMCs. The receptors come from a human donor in good health.

The CDR3 reads CATSRDRMNTEAFF. Written as DNA, the CDR3 is TGTGCCACCAGCAGAGATCGGATGAACACTGAAGCTTTCTTT. The V call is TRBV15, the J call TRBJ1-1; D is ambiguous. The V end lost 0 bases, the J end lost 0 bases, and 5 bases lay between the germline ends. Germline-derived CDR1 and CDR2 are LNHNV and YYDKDF (reference sequence). The CDR3 length is 14 residues.

The chain uses TRBV11-1 and TRBJ2-7, with TRBD2 identical over 10 bases. The CDR3 totals 14 residues. The junction had 5 bases not matched to a gene; V was cut back by 6 bases and J by 3 bases. Per the germline V gene, CDR1 is SGHAT and CDR2 is FQDESV (reference sequence). CDR3 sequence: CASSLWTSGYEQYF. The CDR3 DNA reads as TGTGCCAGCAGTTTATGGACTAGCGGCTACGAGCAGTACTTC. Drawing the rest from reference TRBV11-1 and TRBJ2-7, the complete variable domain is EAEVAQSPRYKITEKSQAVAFWCDPISGHATLYWYRQILGQGPELLVQFQDESVVDDSQLPKDRFSAERLKGVDSTLKIQPAELGDSAMYLCASSLWTSGYEQYFGPGTRLTVT.

The J gene is TRBJ2-1, the V gene TRBV30, with a weak D call TRBD2 (5 bases). CDR1 GTSNPN and CDR2 SVGIG come from the germline V gene (reference sequence). V lost 4 bases, J lost 0 bases, and 7 bases lay in between. The CDR3 contains 13 residues. The CDR3 region is CAWTGSSYNEQFF. The DNA of the CDR3 is TGTGCCTGGACGGGGAGCTCCTACAATGAGCAGTTCTTC.

The chain is built from TRBV30 and TRBJ1-5; TRBD1 is a possible D gene (5 bases). Trimming took off 1 base at V and 7 bases at J, with 8 bases between the two ends. The CDR3 has 12 residues. The germline gives CDR1 GTSNPN, CDR2 SVGIG (reference sequence). CDR3 in DNA: TGTGCCTGGAGTGGGGACCGGCAGCCCCAGCATTTT. Its translation is CAWSGDRQPQHF.

The CDR3 protein is CSAREGTNQPQHF. CDR3 DNA sequence: TGCAGTGCTAGGGAGGGGACGAATCAGCCCCAGCATTTT. The rearrangement uses TRBV20-1 and TRBJ1-5; the D gene is possibly TRBD1 (5 bases). V was pared by 3 bases and J by 4 bases, with 10 bases between. The CDR3 is made up of 13 amino acids. Germline V gene lookup returns CDR1 DFQATT and CDR2 SNEGSKA (reference sequence).

V gene TRBV12-3 or TRBV12-4 combines with J gene TRBJ2-1; TRBD1 aligns across 8 bases. J gave up 4 bases and V 6 bases, and 11 bases lay outside the gene matches. The CDR3 covers 16 residues. The CDR3 sequence: CASSPPGTGLYNEQFF. The CDR3 DNA reads as TGTGCCAGCAGCCCGCCTGGGACAGGCTTGTACAATGAGCAGTTCTTC.

CDR3 in DNA: TGTGCCAGCAGTTACTCAACGGGCAGAACCTACGAGCAGTACTTC. It encodes CASSYSTGRTYEQYF. The chain joins TRBV6-2 or TRBV6-3 to TRBJ2-7, with no clear D. CDR3 size: 15 residues. Between the trimmed V and J ends, which lost 0 bases and 2 bases, there was a span of 11 bases. Germline V lookup: CDR1 MNHEY, CDR2 SVGEGT.

This rearrangement joins TRBV7-9 to TRBJ2-7; the D gene is possibly TRBD2 (5 bases). CDR1 and CDR2 from the germline V gene are SEHNR and FQNEAQ (reference sequence). The CDR3 runs to 14 residues. Trimming took off 3 bases at V and 0 bases at J, with 9 bases between the two ends. CDR3 bases: TGTGCCAGCAGCTTTGCGGGTAGCTCCTACGAGCAGTACTTC. Its protein is CASSFAGSSYEQYF.

The V and J genes are TRBV29-1 and TRBJ1-2; D is possibly TRBD1 (5 bases). Germline V lookup: CDR1 SQVTM, CDR2 ANQGSEA. The length of the CDR3 is 14 residues. Trimming removed 7 bases at V and 6 bases at J, with 21 bases between. CDR3 coding DNA: TGCAGCGGAGCAACCGGGACTTCCTGGGATGGCTACACCTTC. Encoded protein: CSGATGTSWDGYTF.

The J gene is TRBJ1-1, the V gene TRBV18, with 8 positions matching TRBD1. This CDR3 has 16 residues. Germline CDR1 KGHSH, CDR2 LQKENI. J lost 4 bases, V lost 3 bases, and 10 bases had no gene match. CDR3 in DNA: TGTGCCAGCTCACCTCGTGAACAGGGGGGGAGCACTGAAGCTTTCTTT. As protein: CASSPREQGGSTEAFF.

The rearrangement joins TRBV29-1 to TRBJ2-5, with 8 bases identical to TRBD2. The V gene's germline CDR1 is SQVTM and CDR2 ANQGSEA. This CDR3 contains 13 residues. Losses at the gene ends were 8 bases for V and 7 bases for J; bases not matched to a gene: 12. Written as DNA, the CDR3 is TGCAGCACCTGGTCGGGAGGGAGCGGGACCCAGTACTTC. As protein: CSTWSGGSGTQYF.

This chain joins TRBV27 and TRBJ2-5; 8 bases are shared with TRBD2. Trimming removed 8 bases from V and 5 bases from J; junction bases left unmatched: 7. The CDR3 spans 13 residues. The V gene's germline CDR1 is MNHEY and CDR2 SMNVEV (reference sequence). The CDR3 DNA reads as TGTGCCAGCCGAAATGCGGGGGGCGAGACCCAGTACTTC. Translated, it gives CASRNAGGETQYF.

The V and J genes are TRBV5-4 and TRBJ2-5; 7 bases agree with TRBD2. V lost 4 bases and J lost 5; bases outside the gene matches: 8. CDR1 is SGHNT, CDR2 YYREEE, per germline (reference sequence). The CDR3 has 14 amino acids. Here the CDR3 reads CASSRDYKRETQYF. The CDR3 nucleotides are TGTGCCAGCAGCCGGGACTACAAAAGGGAGACCCAGTACTTC. The entire variable domain, with the rest obtained from reference TRBV5-4 and TRBJ2-5, is as follows: ETGVTQSPTHLIKTRGQQVTLRCSSQSGHNTVSWYQQALGQGPQFIFQYYREEENGRGNFPPRFSGLQFPNYSSELNVNALELDDSALYLCASSRDYKRETQYFGPGTRLLVL.

V usage is TRBV20-1 and J usage is TRBJ1-2, with D hard to call. This CDR3 comprises 13 residues. Trimming shortened V by 0 bases and J by 8 bases, and 13 bases separated the two germline ends. The germline CDR1 and CDR2 sequences are DFQATT and SNEGSKA (reference sequence). The CDR3 here is CSARDSGVRGYTF. In nucleotides, the CDR3 is TGCAGTGCTAGAGATTCGGGCGTCCGAGGCTACACCTTC.

V usage is TRBV7-8 and J usage is TRBJ2-5; tentative D call: TRBD1 (6 bases). V was cut by 1 base and J by 4 bases, with 13 bases left in between. CDR1 is SGHVS, CDR2 FQNEAQ, per germline. The CDR3 spans 15 residues. The CDR3 region is CASSLVGTSVETQYF. CDR3 in DNA: TGTGCCAGCAGCTTAGTTGGGACATCGGTAGAGACCCAGTACTTC. Complete variable domain (other parts from reference TRBV7-8 and TRBJ2-5): GAGVSQSPRYKVAKRGQDVALRCDPISGHVSLFWYQQALGQGPEFLTYFQNEAQLDKSGLPSDRFFAERPEGSVSTLKIQRTQQEDSAVYLCASSLVGTSVETQYFGPGTRLLVL.

This clonotype was detected only once. This chain links TRBV9 with TRBJ2-2, with 7 bases that match TRBD1. The CDR3 spans 14 residues. V lost 2 bases, J lost 5 bases, and 3 bases stayed unmatched. Germline V gene sequence: CDR1 SGDLS, CDR2 YYNGEE. The CDR3 DNA follows: TGTGCCAGCAGCGTCACGACAGGGACCGGGGAGCTGTTTTTT. This translates into CASSVTTGTGELFF. Using reference TRBV9 and TRBJ2-2 for the parts outside the CDR3, the full variable domain is DSGVTQTPKHLITATGQRVTLRCSPRSGDLSVYWYQQSLDQGLQFLIQYYNGEERAKGNILERFSAQQFPDLHSELNLSSLELGDSALYFCASSVTTGTGELFFGEGSRLTVL.

This rearrangement joins TRBV29-1 to TRBJ2-3; 11 bases fit TRBD2. Trimming removed 3 bases from V and 6 bases from J; junction bases left unmatched: 2. Germline V gene lookup returns CDR1 SQVTM and CDR2 ANQGSEA. This CDR3 region has 13 residues. The CDR3 loop reads CSVDVAGGDTQYF. CDR3 DNA sequence: TGCAGCGTTGATGTAGCGGGAGGGGATACGCAGTATTTT.

The chain employs TRBV7-2 and TRBJ2-7; D unresolved. The CDR3 totals 15 residues. Looked up from germline, CDR1 is SGHTA and CDR2 is FQGNSA. Deletions cut 4 bases from V and 5 bases from J, with 18 bases between. CDR3 region: CASSYRTGFSNEQYF. The CDR3, as DNA: TGTGCCAGCAGCTACCGGACGGGTTTCAGCAACGAGCAGTACTTC.

The CDR3 protein is CASGLAGVGHTQYF. The CDR3 DNA reads TGTGCCAGTGGACTAGCGGGAGTAGGACATACGCAGTATTTT. The chain joins TRBV19 to TRBJ2-3, with 13 bases aligning to TRBD2. Germline-derived CDR1 and CDR2 are LNHDA and SQIVND (reference sequence). Trimming at V came to 8 bases and at J to 7 bases, leaving 6 bases not matched to a gene. CDR3 length: 14 residues.

The chain carries TRBV7-8 and TRBJ2-7; TRBD1 matches at 7 bases. CDR3 length: 13 amino acids. J was trimmed by 6 bases and V by 1 base; bases with no gene match: 3. Germline V gene data show CDR1 as SGHVS and CDR2 as FQNEAQ. The CDR3 loop is CASSLDRGGEQYF. For the CDR3, the DNA is TGTGCCAGCAGCTTAGACAGGGGCGGCGAGCAGTACTTC.

CDR3 residues: CASSLDRLQPQHF. CDR3 nucleotide sequence: TGTGCCAGCAGCTTAGATCGGCTCCAGCCCCAGCATTTT. V and J are TRBV7-2 and TRBJ1-5, with no clear D. The CDR3 sequence is 13 residues long. Trimming took 1 base from V and 7 from J, leaving 8 bases between them. CDR1 SGHTA and CDR2 FQGNSA come from the germline V gene.

The V and J genes are TRBV7-2 and TRBJ2-3; tentative D call: TRBD1 (5 bases). Trimming shortened V by 2 bases and J by 2 bases, and 8 bases separated the two germline ends. Germline CDR1 SGHTA, CDR2 FQGNSA. The CDR3 is 14 residues long. CDR3 nucleotide sequence: TGTGCCAGCAGCTTACCGGACATCACAGATACGCAGTATTTT. Protein sequence: CASSLPDITDTQYF.

The rearrangement joins TRBV29-1 to TRBJ2-7, with D uncertain. The V gene lost 5 bases and the J gene lost 5 bases, with 13 bases spanning the gap. The germline CDR1 and CDR2 sequences are SQVTM and ANQGSEA. The CDR3 is made up of 12 amino acids. CDR3 bases: TGCAGCGTTTTTAGTCTGGGGAACGAGCAGTACTTC. Protein: CSVFSLGNEQYF.

This clonotype occurred a few times. The chain joins TRBV20-1 to TRBJ1-2; a possible D gene is TRBD1 (5 bases). CDR1 and CDR2 (germline): DFQATT, SNEGSKA (reference sequence). The V end was cut by 3 bases, the J end by 0 bases, with 8 bases between. This CDR3 spans 13 amino acids. The DNA for the CDR3 is TGCAGTGCTAGCGGGGGGGCTAACTATGGCTACACCTTC. This sequence encodes CSASGGANYGYTF.

The chain is built from TRBV3-1 and TRBJ1-2; 7 bases line up with TRBD1. CDR1 is LGHDT and CDR2 is YNNKEL in the germline V gene (reference sequence). V was pared by 5 bases and J by 5 bases, with 5 bases of the junction left unmatched. This CDR3 spans 13 amino acids. The CDR3 sequence is CASSYDRAYGYTF. The CDR3 coding sequence is TGTGCCAGCAGCTACGACAGGGCTTATGGCTACACCTTC.

The CDR3 coding sequence is TGTGCCAGCAGTCCCCTAGAAAGGGCCTACAATGAGCAGTTCTTC. Its translation: CASSPLERAYNEQFF. The chain joins TRBV28 to TRBJ2-1; D is uncertain. Germline values: CDR1 MDHEN, CDR2 SYDVKM. V lost 5 bases to trimming and J lost 2 bases, with 13 bases between them. This CDR3 region has 15 residues. Combining the CDR3 with reference TRBV28 and TRBJ2-1 gives the whole variable domain DVKVTQSSRYLVKRTGEKVFLECVQDMDHENMFWYRQDPGLGLRLIYFSYDVKMKEKGDIPEGYSVSREKKERFSLILESASTNQTSMYLCASSPLERAYNEQFFGPGTRLTVL.

V is TRBV7-2 and J is TRBJ2-7; D assignment may be TRBD1 or TRBD2 (5 bases each). Trimming took 4 bases from V and 3 from J, leaving 16 bases between them. The CDR3 consists of 15 residues. The germline CDR1 and CDR2 sequences are SGHTA and FQGNSA. The CDR3 nucleotides are TGTGCCAGCAGCTCGGTGGGACGTACACACTACGAGCAGTACTTC. It is translated as CASSSVGRTHYEQYF.